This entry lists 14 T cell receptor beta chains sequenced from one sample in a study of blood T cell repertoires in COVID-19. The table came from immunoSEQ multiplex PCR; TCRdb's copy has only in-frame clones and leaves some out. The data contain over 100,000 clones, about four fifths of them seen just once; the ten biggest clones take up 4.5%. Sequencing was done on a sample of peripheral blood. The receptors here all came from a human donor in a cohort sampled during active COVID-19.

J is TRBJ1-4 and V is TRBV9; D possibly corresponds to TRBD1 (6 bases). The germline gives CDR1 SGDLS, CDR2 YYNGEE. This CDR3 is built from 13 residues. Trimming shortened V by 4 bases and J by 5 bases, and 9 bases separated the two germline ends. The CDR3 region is CASSRDMNEKLFF. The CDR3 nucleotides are TGTGCCAGCAGCCGGGACATGAATGAAAAACTGTTTTTT.

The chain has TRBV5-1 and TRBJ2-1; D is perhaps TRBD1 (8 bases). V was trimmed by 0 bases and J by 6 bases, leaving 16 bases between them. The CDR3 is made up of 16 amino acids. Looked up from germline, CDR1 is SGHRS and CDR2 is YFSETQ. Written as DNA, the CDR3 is TGCGCCAGCAGCTTGGCCAGGGGGCGCGGGGGCAATGAGCAGTTCTTC. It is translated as CASSLARGRGGNEQFF.

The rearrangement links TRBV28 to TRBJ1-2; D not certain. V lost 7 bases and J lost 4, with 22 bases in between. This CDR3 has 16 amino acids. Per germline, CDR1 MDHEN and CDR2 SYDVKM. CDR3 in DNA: TGTGCCAGCACCACTCCGAACGGAGCTAGGAGCTATGGCTACACCTTC. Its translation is CASTTPNGARSYGYTF.

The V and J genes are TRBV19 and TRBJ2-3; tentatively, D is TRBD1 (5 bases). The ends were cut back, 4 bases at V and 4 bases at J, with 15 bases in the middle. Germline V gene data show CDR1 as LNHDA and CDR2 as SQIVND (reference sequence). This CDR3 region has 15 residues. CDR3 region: CASSKGSSTADTQYF. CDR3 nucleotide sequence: TGTGCCAGTAGTAAGGGGTCCTCAACCGCAGATACGCAGTATTTT.

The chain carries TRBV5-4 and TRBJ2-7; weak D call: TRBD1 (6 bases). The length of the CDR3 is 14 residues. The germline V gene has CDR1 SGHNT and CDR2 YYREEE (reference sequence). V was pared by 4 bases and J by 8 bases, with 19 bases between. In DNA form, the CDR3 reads TGTGCCAGCAGCCCACCCAATAACAGGGACAAGCAGTACTTC. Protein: CASSPPNNRDKQYF.

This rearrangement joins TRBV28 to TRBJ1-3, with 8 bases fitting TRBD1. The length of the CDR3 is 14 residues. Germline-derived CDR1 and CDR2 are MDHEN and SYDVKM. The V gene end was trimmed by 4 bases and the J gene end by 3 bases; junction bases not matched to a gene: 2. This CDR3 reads CASSSTGVGNTIYF. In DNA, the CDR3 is TGTGCCAGCAGTTCGACAGGGGTTGGAAACACCATATATTTT.

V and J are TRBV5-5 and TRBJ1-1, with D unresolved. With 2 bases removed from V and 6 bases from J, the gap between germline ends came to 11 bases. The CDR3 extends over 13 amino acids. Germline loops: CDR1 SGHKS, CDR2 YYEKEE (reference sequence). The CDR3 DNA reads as TGTGCCAGCAGCTTCTCCGTCAGGTCTGAAGCTTTCTTT. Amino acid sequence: CASSFSVRSEAFF.

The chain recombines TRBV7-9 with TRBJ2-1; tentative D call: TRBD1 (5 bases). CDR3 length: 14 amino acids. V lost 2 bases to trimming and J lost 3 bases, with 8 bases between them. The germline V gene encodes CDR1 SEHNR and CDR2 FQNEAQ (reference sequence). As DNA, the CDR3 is TGTGCCAGCAGCTTAACAGGTATCTACAATGAGCAGTTCTTC. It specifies CASSLTGIYNEQFF. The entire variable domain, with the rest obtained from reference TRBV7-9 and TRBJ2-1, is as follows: DTGVSQNPRHKITKRGQNVTFRCDPISEHNRLYWYRQTLGQGPEFLTYFQNEAQLEKSRLLSDRFSAERPKGSFSTLEIQRTEQGDSAMYLCASSLTGIYNEQFFGPGTRLTVL.

In nucleotides, the CDR3 is TGTGCCAGCAGCTCCCGACAGGGGCAGAACACTGAAGCTTTCTTT. Translating it yields CASSSRQGQNTEAFF. The chain links TRBV11-2 to TRBJ1-1; 8 positions match TRBD1. Losses at the gene ends were 4 bases for V and 1 base for J; bases not matched to a gene: 5. The germline V gene has CDR1 SGHAT and CDR2 FQNNGV. The length of the CDR3 is 15 residues.

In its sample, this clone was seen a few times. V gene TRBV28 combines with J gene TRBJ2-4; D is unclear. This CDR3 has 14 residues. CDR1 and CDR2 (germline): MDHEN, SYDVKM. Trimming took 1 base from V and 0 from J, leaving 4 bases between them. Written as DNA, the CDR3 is TGTGCCAGCAGTTTATACAAAGCCAAAAACATTCAGTACTTC. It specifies CASSLYKAKNIQYF.

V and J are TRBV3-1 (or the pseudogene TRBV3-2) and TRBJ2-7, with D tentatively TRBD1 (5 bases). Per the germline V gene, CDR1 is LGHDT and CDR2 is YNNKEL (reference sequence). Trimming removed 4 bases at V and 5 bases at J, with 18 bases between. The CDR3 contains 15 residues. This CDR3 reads CASSPGPAIRNEQYF. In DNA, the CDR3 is TGTGCCAGCAGCCCAGGGCCTGCTATTCGTAACGAGCAGTACTTC.

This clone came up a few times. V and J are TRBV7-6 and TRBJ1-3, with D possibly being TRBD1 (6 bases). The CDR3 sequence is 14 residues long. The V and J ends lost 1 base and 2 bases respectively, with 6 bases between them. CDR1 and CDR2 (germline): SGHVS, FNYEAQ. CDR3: CASSLDRAGNTIYF. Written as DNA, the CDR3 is TGTGCCAGCAGCTTAGACAGGGCTGGAAACACCATATATTTT. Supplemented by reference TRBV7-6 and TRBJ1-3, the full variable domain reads GAGVSQSPRYKVTKRGQDVALRCDPISGHVSLYWYRQALGQGPEFLTYFNYEAQQDKSGLPNDRFSAERPEGSISTLTIQRTEQRDSAMYRCASSLDRAGNTIYFGEGSWLTVV.

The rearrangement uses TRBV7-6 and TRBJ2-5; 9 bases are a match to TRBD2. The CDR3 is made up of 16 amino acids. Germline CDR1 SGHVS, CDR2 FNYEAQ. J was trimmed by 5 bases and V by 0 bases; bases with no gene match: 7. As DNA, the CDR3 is TGTGCCAGCAGCTTAGCGCGTCTAGCGGGGACGGAGACCCAGTACTTC. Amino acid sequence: CASSLARLAGTETQYF.

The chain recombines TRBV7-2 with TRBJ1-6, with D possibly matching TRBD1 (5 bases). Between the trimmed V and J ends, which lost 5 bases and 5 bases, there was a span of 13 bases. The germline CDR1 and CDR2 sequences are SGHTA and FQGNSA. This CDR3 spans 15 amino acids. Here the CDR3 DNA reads TGTGCCAGCAGCGCCCGTCGGGGGAATAATTCACCCCTCCACTTT. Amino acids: CASSARRGNNSPLHF.